The rows below give T cell receptor beta chains drawn from one sample of a study of CD8 T cells in Susac syndrome. Using its own MiXCR run on the immunoSEQ multiplex PCR reads, TCRdb lists one record per CDR3 protein. Altogether roughly 130,000 distinct CDR3 sequences are present, about 95% being singletons, with the ten largest covering around 0.12%. The specimen was CD4+ T cells from PBMCs. These receptors were obtained from a human donor in good health. Both conserved end residues are trimmed from each CDR3.

v_call: TRBV14; j_call: TRBJ1-1; cdr3_aa: ASSVDIISTEAF
v_call: TRBV7-8; j_call: TRBJ2-1; cdr3_aa: ASSLGGSRHNEQF
v_call: TRBV5-1; j_call: TRBJ1-1; cdr3_aa: ASSPGEPGVAF
v_call: TRBV12-3/TRBV12-4; j_call: TRBJ2-2; cdr3_aa: ASSLQGLGGELF
v_call: TRBV6-4; j_call: TRBJ1-2; cdr3_aa: ASSDSAYGYT
v_call: TRBV23-1; j_call: TRBJ2-1; cdr3_aa: ASSHPPKGQGGREQF
v_call: TRBV29-1; j_call: TRBJ1-5; cdr3_aa: SVRDRNSNQPQH
v_call: TRBV7-9; j_call: TRBJ1-3; cdr3_aa: ASSLTVSGNTIY
v_call: TRBV4-1; j_call: TRBJ2-7; cdr3_aa: ASSQEGFRQTEQY
v_call: TRBV15; j_call: TRBJ2-2; cdr3_aa: ATSKADLNTGELF
v_call: TRBV28; j_call: TRBJ2-1; cdr3_aa: ASSWTVLEQF
v_call: TRBV3-1; j_call: TRBJ2-7; cdr3_aa: ASSQRQGEDEQY
v_call: TRBV15; j_call: TRBJ1-2; cdr3_aa: ATSRERLYGYT
v_call: TRBV7-9; j_call: TRBJ2-1; cdr3_aa: ASSFPGHQF
v_call: TRBV19; j_call: TRBJ1-2; cdr3_aa: ASRSTGPSI
v_call: TRBV20-1; j_call: TRBJ2-3; cdr3_aa: ARGLASDTQY
v_call: TRBV20-1; j_call: TRBJ1-3; cdr3_aa: SARQHTGNTIY
v_call: TRBV2; j_call: TRBJ2-2; cdr3_aa: ASRGTTNTGELF
v_call: TRBV12-3/TRBV12-4; j_call: TRBJ2-2; cdr3_aa: ASSLAVTGELF
v_call: TRBV6-5; j_call: TRBJ1-1; cdr3_aa: ASSRRQVNTEAF
v_call: TRBV20-1; j_call: TRBJ2-7; cdr3_aa: SARDSQGASYEQY
v_call: TRBV7-9; j_call: TRBJ2-6; cdr3_aa: ASSFTGQGKAGANVLT
v_call: TRBV18; j_call: TRBJ2-1; cdr3_aa: ASSPRLAGLYNEQF
v_call: TRBV7-2; j_call: TRBJ2-1; cdr3_aa: ASSLVGVEQF
v_call: TRBV5-1; j_call: TRBJ2-7; cdr3_aa: ASSLNRAAYEQY
v_call: TRBV20-1; j_call: TRBJ1-5; cdr3_aa: SLGVGNQPQH
v_call: TRBV3-1; j_call: TRBJ2-4; cdr3_aa: ASSQTENIQY
v_call: TRBV29-1; j_call: TRBJ1-1; cdr3_aa: SVKGAGLNTEAF
v_call: TRBV3-1; j_call: TRBJ2-3; cdr3_aa: ASSQVSGPGSTQY
v_call: TRBV7-9; j_call: TRBJ2-1; cdr3_aa: ASSWGGSGRKNNEQF
v_call: TRBV29-1; j_call: TRBJ2-7; cdr3_aa: SVSDRGREQY
v_call: TRBV18; j_call: TRBJ2-7; cdr3_aa: ASSPSLYEQY
v_call: TRBV28; j_call: TRBJ2-3; cdr3_aa: ASSSGQLTDTQY
v_call: TRBV7-2; j_call: TRBJ2-3; cdr3_aa: ASSLLPSGSTDTQY
v_call: TRBV12-3/TRBV12-4; j_call: TRBJ2-3; cdr3_aa: ASGSGTGSSDTQY
v_call: TRBV25-1; j_call: TRBJ2-2; cdr3_aa: ASSPPRGSFTGELF
v_call: TRBV2; j_call: TRBJ1-2; cdr3_aa: ASSERAGANYGYT
v_call: TRBV28; j_call: TRBJ2-7; cdr3_aa: ASLSRETYEQY
v_call: TRBV7-9; j_call: TRBJ2-7; cdr3_aa: ASSNIGQGATYEQY
v_call: TRBV2; j_call: TRBJ2-3; cdr3_aa: ASSSGTSGADTQY
v_call: TRBV3-1; j_call: TRBJ2-5; cdr3_aa: ASSGPGQETQY
v_call: TRBV4-1; j_call: TRBJ1-4; cdr3_aa: ASSQDPGFGNEKLF
v_call: TRBV29-1; j_call: TRBJ2-3; cdr3_aa: SGVAFTDTQY
v_call: TRBV20-1; j_call: TRBJ1-1; cdr3_aa: SARDPKFRAEAF
v_call: TRBV18; j_call: TRBJ2-7; cdr3_aa: ASSLYYDEQY
v_call: TRBV20-1; j_call: TRBJ2-4; cdr3_aa: SARLAILAKNIQY
v_call: TRBV7-2; j_call: TRBJ2-1; cdr3_aa: ASSLSRKRAWGSNEQF
v_call: TRBV30; j_call: TRBJ1-2; cdr3_aa: ASTGGRGYT
v_call: TRBV28; j_call: TRBJ2-3; cdr3_aa: ASSRTGPTDTQY